These 20 T cell receptor beta chains came from one sample sequenced in a study of T cells expressing NK-cell markers. Following a re-call of the 5' RACE reads, TCRdb has one entry per CDR3 protein and lacks DNA. This sample's clone table lists 550,000 or so distinct CDR3 sequences. The specimen sequenced was blood T cells: a sorted CD56 or NKG2C T cell subset, CD4+ or CD8+ T cells, or bulk PBMC T cells (not recorded which). The receptors come from a man aged 18 to 35 in good health.

This chain connects TRBV30 to TRBJ2-3; TCRdb's assignment of TRBD2 cannot be checked, as there is no DNA. The CDR3 extends over 15 amino acids. Germline V gene data show CDR1 as GTSNPN and CDR2 as SVGIG (reference sequence). The CDR3 spells CAWSPSGSPTDTQYF.

The chain couples TRBV29-1 to TRBJ2-5; TCRdb's D call, TRBD1, is unchecked because there is no DNA. Germline CDR1 and CDR2: SQVTM and ANQGSEA. This CDR3 is 15 amino acids long. The CDR3 is CSVDKGVGPIETQYF.

CDR3 protein: CAISEERGTTDTQYF. This chain uses TRBV10-3 with TRBJ2-3; the TCRdb call, TRBD1, lacks DNA for checking. Germline V gene sequence: CDR1 ENHRY, CDR2 SYGVKD. The CDR3 extends over 15 amino acids.

The J gene is TRBJ2-2, the V gene TRBV12-3 or TRBV12-4; TCRdb gives TRBD1 as the D gene, but with no DNA this cannot be confirmed. The length of the CDR3 is 12 residues. The CDR3 reads CASGTVLGELFF.

The chain carries TRBV28 and TRBJ2-3; TCRdb returns TRBD2, unconfirmable since there is no DNA. Per the germline V gene, CDR1 is MDHEN and CDR2 is SYDVKM. The CDR3 extends over 14 amino acids. This CDR3 is CASSFRLAGGTQYF.

The gene calls are TRBV10-3 and TRBJ1-1; lacking DNA, the TRBD1 call made by TCRdb goes unchecked. The germline gives CDR1 ENHRY, CDR2 SYGVKD. The CDR3 is 13 amino acids. CDR3 region: CAISVGADTEAFF.

The chain employs TRBV7-2 and TRBJ2-7; the TCRdb D gene call, TRBD2, has no DNA to confirm it. Germline CDR1 and CDR2: SGHTA and FQGNSA. There are 15 residues in the CDR3. CDR3 in amino acids: CASSRSGTLRNEQYF.

The chain employs TRBV14 and TRBJ2-6; TCRdb picks TRBD1, but there is no DNA to check that call. The CDR3 contains 17 residues. Germline V gene lookup returns CDR1 SGHDN and CDR2 FVKESK. CDR3 loop: CASSDSWTSSGANVLTF. The complete variable domain, with remaining parts taken from reference TRBV14 and TRBJ2-6, reads EAGVTQFPSHSVIEKGQTVTLRCDPISGHDNLYWYRRVMGKEIKFLLHFVKESKQDESGMPNNRFLAERTGGTYSTLKVQPAELEDSGVYFCASSDSWTSSGANVLTFGAGSRLTVL.

The CDR3 is CASSLIVTGGRETQYF. The chain is built from TRBV5-1 and TRBJ2-5; TCRdb calls TRBD1, which cannot be checked without DNA. The CDR3 is made up of 16 amino acids. CDR1 and CDR2 from the germline V gene are SGHRS and YFSETQ.

The chain carries TRBV6-5 and TRBJ2-1; TCRdb returns TRBD1, unconfirmable since there is no DNA. CDR1 MNHEY and CDR2 SVGAGI come from the germline V gene. CDR3 length: 16 residues. This CDR3 reads CASSYVGWVSGNEQFF.

The chain links TRBV2 to TRBJ2-5; the D call of TRBD1 rests on TCRdb alone, since no DNA is present to check it. CDR3 length: 18 amino acids. CDR1 is SNHLY and CDR2 is FYNNEI in the germline V gene. This chain's CDR3 is CANLIRDRGPGLPQTQYF.

This sequence joins TRBV6-1 and TRBJ2-7; lacking DNA, the TRBD1 call made by TCRdb goes unchecked. Germline values: CDR1 MNHNS, CDR2 SASEGT. This CDR3 is 15 amino acids long. The CDR3 protein is CASSLRLGGHYEQYF.

The genes are TRBV11-3 and TRBJ2-1; TCRdb calls TRBD2, which cannot be checked without DNA. Germline V gene data show CDR1 as SGHNT and CDR2 as YENEEA. This CDR3 has 13 residues. This CDR3 reads CASSRLALNEQFF.

This chain connects TRBV12-3 or TRBV12-4 to TRBJ2-3; TCRdb's D gene call, TRBD2, goes unchecked for lack of DNA. The CDR3 loop spans 15 amino acids. CDR3 loop: CASSSGRVQTDTQYF.

The V and J genes are TRBV12-3 or TRBV12-4 and TRBJ1-1; TCRdb proposes TRBD1, but this gene call is untestable without DNA. CDR3 length equals 12 residues. CDR3: CASSQGPSKAFF.

The chain employs TRBV29-1 and TRBJ1-1. The CDR3 runs 12 residues. Germline V lookup: CDR1 SQVTM, CDR2 ANQGSEA. CDR3 sequence: CSVSAGNTEAFF.

CDR3 sequence: CSAIVPSGRTEWTGELFF. This chain connects TRBV20-1 to TRBJ2-2; TCRdb's D call, TRBD2, is unchecked because there is no DNA. The CDR3 runs 18 residues. The germline V gene encodes CDR1 DFQATT and CDR2 SNEGSKA (reference sequence).

V gene TRBV5-6 combines with J gene TRBJ1-6. The V gene's germline CDR1 is SGHDT and CDR2 YYEEEE. CDR3 length equals 13 residues. CDR3 amino acids: CASSSLRESPLHF.

The rearrangement links TRBV29-1 to TRBJ2-1. The CDR3 contains 14 residues. Per germline, CDR1 SQVTM and CDR2 ANQGSEA. The chain's CDR3 is CSVSEWANNNEQFF.

The chain uses TRBV29-1 and TRBJ1-2. CDR3 length: 14 residues. The germline gives CDR1 SQVTM, CDR2 ANQGSEA. The CDR3 reads CSVDEGSGAYGYTF.